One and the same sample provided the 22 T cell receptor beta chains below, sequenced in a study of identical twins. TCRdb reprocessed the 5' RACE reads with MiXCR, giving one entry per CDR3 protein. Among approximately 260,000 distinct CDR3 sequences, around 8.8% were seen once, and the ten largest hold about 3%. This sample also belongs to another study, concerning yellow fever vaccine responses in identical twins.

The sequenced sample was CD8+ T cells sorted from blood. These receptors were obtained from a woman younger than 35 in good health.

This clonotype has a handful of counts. In nucleotides, the CDR3 is TGTGCCACCGGGCGGGGGGGATACTCCTACAATGAGCAGTTCTTC. Translating gives CATGRGGYSYNEQFF. The rearrangement links TRBV15 to TRBJ2-1; TRBD2 matches 9 bases. Losses at the gene ends were 8 bases for V and 0 bases for J; bases not matched to a gene: 5. CDR1 and CDR2 from the germline V gene are LNHNV and YYDKDF (reference sequence). CDR3 length equals 15 residues. Full variable domain (remainder filled in from reference TRBV15 and TRBJ2-1): DAMVIQNPRYQVTQFGKPVTLSCSQTLNHNVMYWYQQKSSQAPKLLFHYYDKDFNNEADTPDNFQSRRPNTSFCFLDIRSPGLGDTAMYLCATGRGGYSYNEQFFGPGTRLTVL.

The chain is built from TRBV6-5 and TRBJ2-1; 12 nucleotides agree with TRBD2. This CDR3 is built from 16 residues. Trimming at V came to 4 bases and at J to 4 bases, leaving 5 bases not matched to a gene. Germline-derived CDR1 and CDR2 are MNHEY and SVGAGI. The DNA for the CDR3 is TGTGCCAGCAGTTCCGGACTAGCGGGACGGTACAATGAGCAGTTCTTC. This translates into CASSSGLAGRYNEQFF.

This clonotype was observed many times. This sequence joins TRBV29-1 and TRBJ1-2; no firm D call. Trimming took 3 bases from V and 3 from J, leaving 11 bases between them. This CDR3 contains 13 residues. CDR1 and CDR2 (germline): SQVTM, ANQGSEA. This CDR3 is CSVDRTVDYGYTF. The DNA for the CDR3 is TGCAGCGTTGACAGGACTGTTGACTATGGCTACACCTTC.

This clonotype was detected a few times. The CDR3 is CASSLWTSGSQQETQYF. In nucleotides, the CDR3 is TGTGCCAGCAGCCTTTGGACTAGCGGGAGCCAACAAGAGACCCAGTACTTC. The genes are TRBV6-2 or TRBV6-3 and TRBJ2-5; 13 nucleotides match TRBD2. J was trimmed by 2 bases and V by 6 bases; bases with no gene match: 9. The CDR3 consists of 17 residues. Germline V gene lookup returns CDR1 MNHEY and CDR2 SVGEGT.

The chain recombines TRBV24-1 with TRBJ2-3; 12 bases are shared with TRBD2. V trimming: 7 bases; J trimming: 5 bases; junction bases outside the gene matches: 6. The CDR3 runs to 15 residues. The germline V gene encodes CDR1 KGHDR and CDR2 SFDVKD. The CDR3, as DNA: TGTGCCACCAGCGGACTAGCGGGATTTGTAGATACGCAGTATTTT. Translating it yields CATSGLAGFVDTQYF.

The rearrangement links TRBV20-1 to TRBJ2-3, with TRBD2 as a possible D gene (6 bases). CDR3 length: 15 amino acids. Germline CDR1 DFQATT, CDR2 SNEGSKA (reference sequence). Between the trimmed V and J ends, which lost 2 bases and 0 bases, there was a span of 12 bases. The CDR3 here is CSARNTGVSTDTQYF. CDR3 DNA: TGCAGTGCTAGAAATACGGGAGTTAGCACAGATACGCAGTATTTT.

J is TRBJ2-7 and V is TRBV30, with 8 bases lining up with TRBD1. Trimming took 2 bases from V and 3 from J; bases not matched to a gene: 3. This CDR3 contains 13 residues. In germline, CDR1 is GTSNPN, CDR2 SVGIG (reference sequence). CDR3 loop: CAWSNGQGYEQYF. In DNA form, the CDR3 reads TGTGCCTGGAGTAATGGACAGGGCTACGAGCAGTACTTC.

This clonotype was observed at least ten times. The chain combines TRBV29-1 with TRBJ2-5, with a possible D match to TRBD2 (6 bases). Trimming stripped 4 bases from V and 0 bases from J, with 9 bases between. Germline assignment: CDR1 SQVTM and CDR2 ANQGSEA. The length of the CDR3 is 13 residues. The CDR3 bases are TGCAGCGTTGTCCGGGACTACCAAGAGACCCAGTACTTC. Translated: CSVVRDYQETQYF. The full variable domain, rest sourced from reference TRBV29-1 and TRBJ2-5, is SAVISQKPSRDICQRGTSLTIQCQVDSQVTMMFWYRQQPGQSLTLIATANQGSEATYESGFVIDKFPISRPNLTFSTLTVSNMSPEDSSIYLCSVVRDYQETQYFGPGTRLLVL.

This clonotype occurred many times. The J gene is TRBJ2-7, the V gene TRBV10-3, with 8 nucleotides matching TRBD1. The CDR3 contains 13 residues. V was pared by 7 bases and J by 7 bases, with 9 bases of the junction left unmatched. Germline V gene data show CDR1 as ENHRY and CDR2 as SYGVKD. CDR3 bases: TGTGCCATCACCACAGGGGGTTTGGGAGAGCAGTACTTC. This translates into CAITTGGLGEQYF.

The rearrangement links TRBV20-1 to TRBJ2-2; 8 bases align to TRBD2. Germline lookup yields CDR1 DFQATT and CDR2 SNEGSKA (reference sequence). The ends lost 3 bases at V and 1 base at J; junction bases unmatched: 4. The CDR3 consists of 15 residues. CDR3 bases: TGCAGTGCTAGCAGCCTAGCGGGGAACACCGGGGAGCTGTTTTTT. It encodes CSASSLAGNTGELFF.

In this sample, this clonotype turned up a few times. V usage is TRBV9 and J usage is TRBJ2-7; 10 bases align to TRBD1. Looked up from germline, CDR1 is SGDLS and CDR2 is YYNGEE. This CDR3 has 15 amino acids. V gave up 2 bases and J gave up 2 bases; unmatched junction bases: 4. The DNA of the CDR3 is TGTGCCAGCAGCGTCGCCGGGACAGGGGCCTACGAGCAGTACTTC. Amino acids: CASSVAGTGAYEQYF.

The CDR3 DNA follows: TGCGCCAGCATCTCTGGGACTGAAGCTTTCTTT. Protein sequence: CASISGTEAFF. The genes are TRBV5-1 and TRBJ1-1; D remains ambiguous. V shed 6 bases and J shed 5 bases, with 8 bases lying between them. This CDR3 is built from 11 residues. Germline V CDR1 and CDR2: SGHRS, YFSETQ.

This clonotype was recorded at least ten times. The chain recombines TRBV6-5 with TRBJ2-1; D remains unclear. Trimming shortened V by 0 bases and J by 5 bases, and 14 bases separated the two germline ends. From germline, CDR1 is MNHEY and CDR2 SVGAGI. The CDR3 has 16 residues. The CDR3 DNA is TGTGCCAGCAGTTACTCCAGTGGGTTAGTTGACAATGAGCAGTTCTTC. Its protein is CASSYSSGLVDNEQFF.

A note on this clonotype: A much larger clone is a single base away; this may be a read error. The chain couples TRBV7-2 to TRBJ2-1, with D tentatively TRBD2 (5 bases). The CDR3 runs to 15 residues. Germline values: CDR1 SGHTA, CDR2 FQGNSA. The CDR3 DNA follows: TGTGCCAGCTGTGCAGTGGCGGGCTCCTACAATGTGCAGTTCTTC. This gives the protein CASCAVAGSYNVQFF.

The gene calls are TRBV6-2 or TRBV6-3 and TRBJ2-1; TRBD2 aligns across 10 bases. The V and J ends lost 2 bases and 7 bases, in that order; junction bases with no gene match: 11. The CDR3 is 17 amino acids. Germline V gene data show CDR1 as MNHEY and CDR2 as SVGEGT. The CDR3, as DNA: TGTGCCAGCAGTTACAGGGCTAGCGGGAGATTATGGAATGAGCAGTTCTTC. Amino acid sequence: CASSYRASGRLWNEQFF.

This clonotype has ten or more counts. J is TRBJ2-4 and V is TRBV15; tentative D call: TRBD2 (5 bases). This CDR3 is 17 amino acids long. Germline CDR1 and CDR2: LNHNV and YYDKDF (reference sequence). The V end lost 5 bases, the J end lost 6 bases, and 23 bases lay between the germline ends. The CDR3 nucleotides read TGTGCCACCAGCGGTCCGCCGGACTCCTTCGGGTTAAACATTCAGTACTTC. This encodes CATSGPPDSFGLNIQYF.

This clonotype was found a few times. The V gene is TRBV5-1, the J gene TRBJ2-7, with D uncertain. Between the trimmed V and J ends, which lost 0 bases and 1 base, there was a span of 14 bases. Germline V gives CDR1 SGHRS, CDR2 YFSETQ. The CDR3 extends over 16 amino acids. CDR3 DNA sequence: TGCGCCAGCAGCTTGGGAATGGGATTGTATTCCTACGAGCAGTACTTC. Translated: CASSLGMGLYSYEQYF.

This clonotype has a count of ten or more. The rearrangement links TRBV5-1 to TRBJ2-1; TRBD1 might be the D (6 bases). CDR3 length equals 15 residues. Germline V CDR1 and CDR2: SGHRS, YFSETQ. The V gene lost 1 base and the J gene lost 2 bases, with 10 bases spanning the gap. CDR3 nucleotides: TGCGCCAGCAGCTTGTCGCAGGGGACCTACAATGAGCAGTTCTTC. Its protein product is CASSLSQGTYNEQFF.

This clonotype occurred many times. The CDR3 DNA reads as TGTGCCAGCAGCTTAGGCGTTTCAACCTACAATGAGCAGTTCTTC. It encodes CASSLGVSTYNEQFF. The chain has TRBV7-9 and TRBJ2-1; no definite D call. V lost 1 base, J lost 2 bases, and 9 bases lay in between. Germline V CDR1 and CDR2: SEHNR, FQNEAQ (reference sequence). CDR3 length: 15 residues. Full variable domain (missing parts from reference TRBV7-9 and TRBJ2-1): DTGVSQNPRHKITKRGQNVTFRCDPISEHNRLYWYRQTLGQGPEFLTYFQNEAQLEKSRLLSDRFSAERPKGSFSTLEIQRTEQGDSAMYLCASSLGVSTYNEQFFGPGTRLTVL.

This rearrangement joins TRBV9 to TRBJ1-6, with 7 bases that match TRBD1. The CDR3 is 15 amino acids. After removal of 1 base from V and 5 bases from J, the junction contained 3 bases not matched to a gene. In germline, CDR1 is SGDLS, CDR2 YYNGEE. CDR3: CASSVTGTDNSPLHF. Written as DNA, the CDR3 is TGTGCCAGCAGCGTAACCGGGACAGATAATTCACCCCTCCACTTT.

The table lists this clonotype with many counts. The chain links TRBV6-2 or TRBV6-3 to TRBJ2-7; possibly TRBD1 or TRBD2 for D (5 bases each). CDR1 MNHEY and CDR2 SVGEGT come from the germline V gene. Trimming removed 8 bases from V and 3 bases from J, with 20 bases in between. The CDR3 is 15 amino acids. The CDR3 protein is CASGTPAELNYEQYF. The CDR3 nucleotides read TGTGCCAGCGGGACCCCAGCGGAACTGAACTACGAGCAGTACTTC.

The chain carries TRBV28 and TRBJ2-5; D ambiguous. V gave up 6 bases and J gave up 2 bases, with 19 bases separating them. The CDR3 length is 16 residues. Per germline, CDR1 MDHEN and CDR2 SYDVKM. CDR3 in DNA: TGTGCCAGCAGAACCCCTGATCCAAAGTCTCAAGAGACCCAGTACTTC. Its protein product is CASRTPDPKSQETQYF.